This TCR beta chain was captured by sequencing in a study of blood T cell repertoires in COVID-19. As for the study in general: Specimens from acute and convalescent COVID-19 originated in the United States, Italy and Spain. Sample material is recorded as cDNA or gDNA derived from T cells, B-cell-depleted T cells, or PBMCs.

In the source study's methods: Reference gene primer amplification gave estimated nucleated cell counts. Some clones are missing from TCRdb's copy, which holds only in-frame ones; the method was immunoSEQ multiplex PCR. V and J calls and clone size are those listed in that table; D and trimming were worked out from the DNA. The profile shows 45,000 to 60,000 clones, around 84% of them singletons. Trimming left V 11 bases short and J 4 bases short, with 17 bases between. The CDR3 has 13 residues. Germline-derived CDR1 and CDR2 are SEHNR and FQNEAQ (reference sequence). The sequencing input was peripheral blood. The TCR was taken from a woman aged 80 or older with acute or convalescent COVID-19. The V and J genes are TRBV7-9 and TRBJ2-5; TRBD2 might be the D (7 bases). For the CDR3, the DNA is TGTGCCGGCGTTGCGGGGGCTGGAGAGACCCAGTACTTC. Translation: CAGVAGAGETQYF.